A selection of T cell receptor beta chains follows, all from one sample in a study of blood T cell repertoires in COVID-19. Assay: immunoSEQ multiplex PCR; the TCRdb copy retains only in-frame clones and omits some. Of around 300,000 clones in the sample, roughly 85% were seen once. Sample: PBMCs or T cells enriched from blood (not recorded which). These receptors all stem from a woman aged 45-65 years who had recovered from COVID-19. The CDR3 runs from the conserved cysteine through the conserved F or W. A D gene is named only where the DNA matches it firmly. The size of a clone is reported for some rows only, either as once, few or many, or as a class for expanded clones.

cdr3_nt: TGTGCCAGCAGCTTGGATAGCGGGAGAGAAGGTGAGCAGTTCTTC; cdr3_aa: CASSLDSGREGEQFF; d_call: TRBD2; v_call: TRBV5-4; j_call: TRBJ2-1; clone_size: NA
cdr3_nt: TGTGCCAGCAGGACTCTTGGGGCTGACAGGGCCAATGAGCAGTTCTTC; cdr3_aa: CASRTLGADRANEQFF; d_call: TRBD1; v_call: TRBV27; j_call: TRBJ2-1; clone_size: NA
cdr3_nt: TGTGCCAGCAACTTGGGAGGGGACACTGAAGCTTTCTTT; cdr3_aa: CASNLGGDTEAFF; d_call: NA; v_call: TRBV11-2; j_call: TRBJ1-1; clone_size: NA
cdr3_nt: TGTGCTAGTGGCAACTTGCGGGTCCAAGAGACCCAGTACTTC; cdr3_aa: CASGNLRVQETQYF; d_call: NA; v_call: TRBV12-5; j_call: TRBJ2-5; clone_size: NA
cdr3_nt: TGTGCCAGCAGCTATGGACAGGGGGGCTACGAGCAGTACTTC; cdr3_aa: CASSYGQGGYEQYF; d_call: TRBD1; v_call: TRBV7-2; j_call: TRBJ2-7; clone_size: NA
cdr3_nt: TGCGCCAGCATACGTTACTTGAAGGGAGTCTCTGGAAACACCATATATTTT; cdr3_aa: CASIRYLKGVSGNTIYF; d_call: NA; v_call: TRBV23-1; j_call: TRBJ1-3; clone_size: NA
cdr3_nt: TGTGCCTGGGCCGGACAGAACAATCAGCCCCAGCATTTT; cdr3_aa: CAWAGQNNQPQHF; d_call: NA; v_call: TRBV30; j_call: TRBJ1-5; clone_size: NA
cdr3_nt: TGTGCCGGCCGGCTAGCGGGAGACACCGGGGAGCTGTTTTTT; cdr3_aa: CAGRLAGDTGELFF; d_call: TRBD2; v_call: TRBV28; j_call: TRBJ2-2; clone_size: NA
cdr3_nt: TGTGCCAGCAACGCGGGACAGGGTAACTCTGGGGCCAACGTCCTGACTTTC; cdr3_aa: CASNAGQGNSGANVLTF; d_call: TRBD1; v_call: TRBV2; j_call: TRBJ2-6; clone_size: NA
cdr3_nt: TGTGCCAGCAGTTCGCTGAACCCAGGGTTGTCTGGCTACACCTTC; cdr3_aa: CASSSLNPGLSGYTF; d_call: NA; v_call: TRBV27; j_call: TRBJ1-2; clone_size: NA
cdr3_nt: TGCAGCGTTTCATCCGGGGGGAAAGAGACCCAGTACTTC; cdr3_aa: CSVSSGGKETQYF; d_call: TRBD2; v_call: TRBV29-1; j_call: TRBJ2-5; clone_size: NA
cdr3_nt: TGTGCCAGCAGCCCCGGACTAGCGGGGGGGCGGGGCACCGGGGAGCTGTTTTTT; cdr3_aa: CASSPGLAGGRGTGELFF; d_call: TRBD2; v_call: TRBV11-2; j_call: TRBJ2-2; clone_size: NA
cdr3_nt: TGTGCCTGGAATTCAGCTCGAACAGGGAATTATAATTCACCCCTCCACTTT; cdr3_aa: CAWNSARTGNYNSPLHF; d_call: NA; v_call: TRBV30; j_call: TRBJ1-6; clone_size: NA
cdr3_nt: TGCGCCAGCAGCTTGGCTGGACAGGGGAGATACAATGAGCAGTTCTTC; cdr3_aa: CASSLAGQGRYNEQFF; d_call: TRBD1; v_call: TRBV5-1; j_call: TRBJ2-1; clone_size: NA
cdr3_nt: TGTGCCTGGAGCCCGGACGGGAGGAGTTCACCCCTCCACTTT; cdr3_aa: CAWSPDGRSSPLHF; d_call: NA; v_call: TRBV30; j_call: TRBJ1-6; clone_size: NA
cdr3_nt: TGTGCCACCAGCAGAGATCTTCGGGGGGCTGGAGATACGCAGTATTTT; cdr3_aa: CATSRDLRGAGDTQYF; d_call: NA; v_call: TRBV15; j_call: TRBJ2-3; clone_size: NA
cdr3_nt: TGTGCCAGCAGCTTAGCAGGGGTCACCGGGGAGCTGTTTTTT; cdr3_aa: CASSLAGVTGELFF; d_call: NA; v_call: TRBV7-9; j_call: TRBJ2-2; clone_size: NA
cdr3_nt: TGTGCCACCAGTGGTTTGACAGGGTACAGCGGGGAGCTGTTTTTT; cdr3_aa: CATSGLTGYSGELFF; d_call: TRBD1; v_call: TRBV24-1; j_call: TRBJ2-2; clone_size: NA
cdr3_nt: TGTGCCAGCAGTCGAAGCGGAACCTCCTACAATGAGCAGTTCTTC; cdr3_aa: CASSRSGTSYNEQFF; d_call: NA; v_call: TRBV7-8; j_call: TRBJ2-1; clone_size: NA
cdr3_nt: TGTGCCAGCTCACGAATGGACAAAGCCGATTTAAACTATGGCTACACCTTC; cdr3_aa: CASSRMDKADLNYGYTF; d_call: NA; v_call: TRBV18; j_call: TRBJ1-2; clone_size: NA
cdr3_nt: TGTGCCAGTAGTATGGGGACAGGGGGCACTGAAGCTTTCTTT; cdr3_aa: CASSMGTGGTEAFF; d_call: TRBD1; v_call: TRBV19; j_call: TRBJ1-1; clone_size: NA
cdr3_nt: TGTGCCAGTAGTACCTTGGACTCTTCCGGCACTGAAGCTTTCTTT; cdr3_aa: CASSTLDSSGTEAFF; d_call: NA; v_call: TRBV19; j_call: TRBJ1-1; clone_size: once
cdr3_nt: TGTGCCAGCAGTGGAGGAACAGGGGTGAACACTGAAGCTTTCTTT; cdr3_aa: CASSGGTGVNTEAFF; d_call: TRBD1; v_call: TRBV2; j_call: TRBJ1-1; clone_size: NA
cdr3_nt: TGTGCCAGCAGCCCAGGGACAGAGCGTGGCTACACCTTC; cdr3_aa: CASSPGTERGYTF; d_call: TRBD1; v_call: TRBV3-1/TRBV3-2; j_call: TRBJ1-2; clone_size: NA
cdr3_nt: TGTGCCAGTAGTATTAGCGGAGGAGCCTACGAGCAGTACTTC; cdr3_aa: CASSISGGAYEQYF; d_call: NA; v_call: TRBV19; j_call: TRBJ2-7; clone_size: NA
cdr3_nt: TGTGCCATCAGTGAGTCGTACAGGGCCTACGAGCAGTACTTC; cdr3_aa: CAISESYRAYEQYF; d_call: NA; v_call: TRBV10-3; j_call: TRBJ2-7; clone_size: NA
cdr3_nt: TGTGCCAGCAGTAGGACAACCCAGGGGACTGAAGCTTTCTTT; cdr3_aa: CASSRTTQGTEAFF; d_call: NA; v_call: TRBV6-5; j_call: TRBJ1-1; clone_size: NA
cdr3_nt: TGTGCCAGCAGCAGAGGGGGCAGGGATGAGACCCAGTACTTC; cdr3_aa: CASSRGGRDETQYF; d_call: TRBD1; v_call: TRBV11-2; j_call: TRBJ2-5; clone_size: NA
cdr3_nt: TGCGCCAGCAGTGCGCAGGGTATAAGCGAGCAGTACTTC; cdr3_aa: CASSAQGISEQYF; d_call: NA; v_call: TRBV4-1; j_call: TRBJ2-7; clone_size: NA
cdr3_nt: TGTGCCAGCAGTTTACCCACAGGGAACACCGGGGAGCTGTTTTTT; cdr3_aa: CASSLPTGNTGELFF; d_call: NA; v_call: TRBV27; j_call: TRBJ2-2; clone_size: NA
cdr3_nt: TGTGCCAGCAGCTTAGCGGGGGCGGTCACTGAAGCTTTCTTT; cdr3_aa: CASSLAGAVTEAFF; d_call: NA; v_call: TRBV7-2; j_call: TRBJ1-1; clone_size: once
cdr3_nt: TGTGCCAGCAGCCCCGGGACTAGCGGCTACAATGAGCAGTTCTTC; cdr3_aa: CASSPGTSGYNEQFF; d_call: TRBD2; v_call: TRBV7-7; j_call: TRBJ2-1; clone_size: NA
cdr3_nt: TGTGCCTGGAGTGTATTACCACTAGCGGGGGGGGAGCTGTTTTTT; cdr3_aa: CAWSVLPLAGGELFF; d_call: TRBD2; v_call: TRBV30; j_call: TRBJ2-2; clone_size: once
cdr3_nt: TGTGCCAGCAGCTTCGTCCAGTCCTACGAGCAGTACTTC; cdr3_aa: CASSFVQSYEQYF; d_call: NA; v_call: TRBV5-4; j_call: TRBJ2-7; clone_size: NA
cdr3_nt: TGTGCCAGCAGTCCCGCAAAAGGGGGCAATCAGCCCCAGCATTTT; cdr3_aa: CASSPAKGGNQPQHF; d_call: NA; v_call: TRBV6-5; j_call: TRBJ1-5; clone_size: NA
cdr3_nt: TGTGCCTGGAGTGTACAACTACGTGGCTACACCTTC; cdr3_aa: CAWSVQLRGYTF; d_call: NA; v_call: TRBV30; j_call: TRBJ1-2; clone_size: NA
cdr3_nt: TGTGCCAGCAGTCTAGCTTCTGGAAACTCCTACGAGCAGTACTTC; cdr3_aa: CASSLASGNSYEQYF; d_call: NA; v_call: TRBV27; j_call: TRBJ2-7; clone_size: NA
cdr3_nt: TGTGCCAGCAGCGACACTTTAAGACAGGAGAACACTGAAGCTTTCTTT; cdr3_aa: CASSDTLRQENTEAFF; d_call: NA; v_call: TRBV7-3; j_call: TRBJ1-1; clone_size: NA
cdr3_nt: TGTGCCAGCAGCTTACGCCTGGAGGATACGCAGTATTTT; cdr3_aa: CASSLRLEDTQYF; d_call: NA; v_call: TRBV7-3; j_call: TRBJ2-3; clone_size: NA
cdr3_nt: TGTGCCAGCAGCAAAGACAGGGGGGTGACTGAAGCTTTCTTT; cdr3_aa: CASSKDRGVTEAFF; d_call: TRBD1; v_call: TRBV7-2; j_call: TRBJ1-1; clone_size: once
cdr3_nt: TGTGCCAGCAGTTACCGCCGGGACTATAGTTCACCCCTCCACTTT; cdr3_aa: CASSYRRDYSSPLHF; d_call: NA; v_call: TRBV6-6; j_call: TRBJ1-6; clone_size: NA
cdr3_nt: TGCGCCAGCAGCTTTGAAACAGGGAACTATGGCTACACCTTC; cdr3_aa: CASSFETGNYGYTF; d_call: NA; v_call: TRBV5-1; j_call: TRBJ1-2; clone_size: NA
cdr3_nt: TGCGCCAGCAGTGAGACAGGCAGCCCTAGCAATCAGCCCCAGCATTTT; cdr3_aa: CASSETGSPSNQPQHF; d_call: NA; v_call: TRBV10-2; j_call: TRBJ1-5; clone_size: NA
cdr3_nt: TGTGCCTGGAGTGATAACACAGATACGCAGTATTTT; cdr3_aa: CAWSDNTDTQYF; d_call: NA; v_call: TRBV30; j_call: TRBJ2-3; clone_size: once
cdr3_nt: TGTGCCAGCTGTATAGCGGGGGCGAACACCGGGGAGCTGTTTTTT; cdr3_aa: CASCIAGANTGELFF; d_call: TRBD2; v_call: TRBV7-3; j_call: TRBJ2-2; clone_size: once
cdr3_nt: TGTGCCAGCAGCTCGACAGGGGGTCCCAATGAGCAGTTCTTC; cdr3_aa: CASSSTGGPNEQFF; d_call: TRBD1; v_call: TRBV7-9; j_call: TRBJ2-1; clone_size: NA